Below are 17 T cell receptor beta chains sequenced from a single sample in a study of identical twins (dated by TCRdb to the mid-2010s). Libraries were built with 5' RACE. TCRdb records Illumina HiSeq 2000 as the sequencer. TCRdb trimmed the raw reads at Q25, called clones with MiXCR and kept productive beta chains. Rows are combined by CDR3 protein, so each entry shows the most common genes and DNA. This sample has just over 500,000 distinct CDR3 sequences in its table, and roughly a fifth of those were observed once. The ten most abundant clones make up about 0.91% of the sample. In addition, the sample was reused for a study of T cells expressing NK-cell markers.

Sequenced: CD4+ T cells sorted from blood. The receptor source for this set is a woman under 30 in good health.

The rearrangement joins TRBV7-2 to TRBJ2-7; 9 positions match TRBD2. Germline-derived CDR1 and CDR2 are SGHTA and FQGNSA. CDR3 length equals 15 residues. With 4 bases clipped from V and 6 bases from J, the junction kept 10 bases outside the gene matches. The CDR3 DNA reads TGTGCCAGCAGCTCTCACCCCCTAGCGGGGCTCGAGCAGTACTTC. This sequence encodes CASSSHPLAGLEQYF. Supplemented by reference TRBV7-2 and TRBJ2-7, the full variable domain reads GAGVSQSPSNKVTEKGKDVELRCDPISGHTALYWYRQSLGQGLEFLIYFQGNSAPDKSGLPSDRFSAERTGGSVSTLTIQRTQQEDSAVYLCASSSHPLAGLEQYFGPGTRLTVT.

V usage is TRBV20-1 and J usage is TRBJ1-2, with D hard to call. Germline-derived CDR1 and CDR2 are DFQATT and SNEGSKA (reference sequence). The germline V and J ends were trimmed by 3 bases and 4 bases, with 12 bases remaining between them. This CDR3 is 13 amino acids long. DNA of the CDR3: TGCAGTGCTAGCACCCAGAACCTCTATGGCTACACCTTC. Its translation is CSASTQNLYGYTF.

This chain uses TRBV5-4 with TRBJ2-2; a possible D gene is TRBD2 (6 bases). CDR1 and CDR2 (germline): SGHNT, YYREEE (reference sequence). V lost 2 bases and J 3 bases, leaving 14 bases between the germline ends. The CDR3 spans 16 residues. CDR3 DNA: TGTGCCAGCAGCTTCGGCGGACTAACTGACACCGGGGAGCTGTTTTTT. The encoded protein is CASSFGGLTDTGELFF.

This clonotype was recorded at least ten times. The chain recombines TRBV6-2 or TRBV6-3 with TRBJ2-1, with 8 bases lining up with TRBD2. V dropped 2 bases and J dropped 3; count of bases not matched to a gene: 9. CDR3 size: 17 residues. CDR1 is MNHEY, CDR2 SVGEGT, per germline. The CDR3 region has the DNA TGTGCCAGCAGTTACCCCTCGAGTAGCGGGGTCTACAATGAGCAGTTCTTC. The encoded protein is CASSYPSSSGVYNEQFF.

The chain joins TRBV10-3 to TRBJ2-3; perhaps TRBD1 as D (6 bases). This CDR3 is built from 12 residues. Germline CDR1 ENHRY, CDR2 SYGVKD. V shed 7 bases and J shed 4 bases, with 9 bases lying between them. The CDR3 sequence: CAIKQGSDTQYF. CDR3 nucleotides: TGTGCCATCAAGCAGGGGTCAGATACGCAGTATTTT.

Only a few counts were recorded for this clonotype. The rearrangement joins TRBV20-1 to TRBJ2-5, with 7 bases aligning to TRBD1. V gave up 3 bases and J gave up 1 base; unmatched junction bases: 5. Germline V gene data show CDR1 as DFQATT and CDR2 as SNEGSKA (reference sequence). CDR3 length equals 14 residues. CDR3 bases: TGCAGTGCTAGTCCCCACAGGGGCCAAGAGACCCAGTACTTC. This encodes CSASPHRGQETQYF.

A word on this clonotype: This could be a read error, since a much larger clone is one nucleotide away. The V call is TRBV7-8, the J call TRBJ2-2; no clear D gene. The CDR3 totals 12 residues. CDR1 SGHVS and CDR2 FQNEAQ come from the germline V gene. The V gene lost 1 base and the J gene lost 7 bases, with 4 bases spanning the gap. This CDR3 is CASSLVVGELFF. As DNA, the CDR3 is TGTGCCAGCAGCTTAGTAGTCGGGGAGCTGTTTTTT.

The CDR3 reads CASSQVFLAVSYNEQFF. The CDR3 DNA is TGCGCCAGCAGCCAAGTATTCCTAGCGGTCTCCTACAATGAGCAGTTCTTC. The chain uses TRBV4-1 and TRBJ2-1, with 7 bases matching TRBD2. The CDR3 runs 17 residues. Germline V gene sequence: CDR1 MGHRA, CDR2 YSYEKL. Trimming cost V 1 base and J 0 bases; bases outside gene matches: 6.

This clonotype has more than one count but fewer than ten. A read error may account for a junction end that differs from germline. The chain employs TRBV20-1 and TRBJ2-7, with D possibly being TRBD2 (5 bases). CDR1 is DFQATT and CDR2 is SNEGSKA in the germline V gene (reference sequence). The CDR3 is made up of 16 amino acids. The CDR3 reads CCAREYRSSTTYEQYF. In DNA form, the CDR3 reads TGCTGTGCTAGAGAGTACCGGTCTAGCACCACCTACGAGCAGTACTTC.

The chain links TRBV9 to TRBJ2-6, with a tentative D call TRBD2 (5 bases). Trimming removed 2 bases at V and 0 bases at J, with 9 bases between. The CDR3 has 16 amino acids. The germline V gene encodes CDR1 SGDLS and CDR2 YYNGEE. CDR3 nucleotide sequence: TGTGCCAGCAGCGTCGGACTGTTCTCTGGGGCCAACGTCCTGACTTTC. This translates into CASSVGLFSGANVLTF.

This clonotype was counted many times. In DNA, the CDR3 is TGCAGTGCTAGCCCTAGGGGGTCCAGCACAGATACGCAGTATTTT. Protein product: CSASPRGSSTDTQYF. V usage is TRBV20-1 and J usage is TRBJ2-3; D is perhaps TRBD1 (6 bases). In germline, CDR1 is DFQATT, CDR2 SNEGSKA (reference sequence). The V end was cut by 3 bases, the J end by 0 bases, with 13 bases between. The CDR3 consists of 15 residues.

The chain is built from TRBV20-1 and TRBJ1-2; tentatively, D is TRBD1 (6 bases). This CDR3 comprises 13 residues. Looked up from germline, CDR1 is DFQATT and CDR2 is SNEGSKA (reference sequence). V gave up 3 bases and J gave up 6 bases, with 14 bases separating them. CDR3 region: CSASVQGGHGYTF. The CDR3 DNA is TGCAGTGCTAGCGTACAGGGAGGGCATGGCTACACCTTC.

The V gene is TRBV20-1, the J gene TRBJ2-5, with TRBD1 as a possible D gene (6 bases). Trimming shortened V by 5 bases and J by 5 bases, and 15 bases separated the two germline ends. This CDR3 is built from 13 residues. The V gene's germline CDR1 is DFQATT and CDR2 SNEGSKA (reference sequence). CDR3 nucleotide sequence: TGCAGTGCTGAGTCACAGGGAATGGAGACCCAGTACTTC. The encoded protein is CSAESQGMETQYF.

The chain couples TRBV18 to TRBJ2-1; 12 bases are a match to TRBD1. The germline CDR1 and CDR2 sequences are KGHSH and LQKENI. The CDR3 has 15 residues. Germline trimming cut 6 bases from V and 8 bases from J; bases unmatched to any gene: 8. The CDR3 sequence is CASSPGQGAAHEQFF. The CDR3, as DNA: TGTGCCAGCTCTCCGGGACAGGGGGCGGCTCATGAGCAGTTCTTC.

The chain couples TRBV10-3 to TRBJ2-1; D not resolved. Germline values: CDR1 ENHRY, CDR2 SYGVKD. The CDR3 is made up of 13 amino acids. V lost 6 bases, J lost 6 bases, and 12 bases lay in between. The chain's CDR3 is CAISPKRSNEQFF. Here the CDR3 DNA reads TGTGCCATCAGCCCTAAACGGAGCAATGAGCAGTTCTTC.

V gene TRBV7-3 combines with J gene TRBJ2-5; 7 bases match TRBD1. This CDR3 is built from 15 residues. CDR1 is SGHTA, CDR2 FQGTGA, per germline. V trimming: 2 bases; J trimming: 4 bases; junction bases outside the gene matches: 7. CDR3 protein: CASSLAGQGVETQYF. The CDR3 region has the DNA TGTGCCAGCAGCTTAGCTGGGCAGGGGGTAGAGACCCAGTACTTC.

This chain uses TRBV3-1 with TRBJ1-1; TRBD1 matches at 7 bases. Trimming took 6 bases from V and 4 from J; bases not matched to a gene: 17. The CDR3 has 17 amino acids. Germline V gives CDR1 LGHDT, CDR2 YNNKEL (reference sequence). CDR3 sequence reads: CASRFPAGGRGSTEAFF. The CDR3 bases are TGTGCCAGCAGATTTCCAGCCGGTGGCAGGGGGTCCACTGAAGCTTTCTTT.